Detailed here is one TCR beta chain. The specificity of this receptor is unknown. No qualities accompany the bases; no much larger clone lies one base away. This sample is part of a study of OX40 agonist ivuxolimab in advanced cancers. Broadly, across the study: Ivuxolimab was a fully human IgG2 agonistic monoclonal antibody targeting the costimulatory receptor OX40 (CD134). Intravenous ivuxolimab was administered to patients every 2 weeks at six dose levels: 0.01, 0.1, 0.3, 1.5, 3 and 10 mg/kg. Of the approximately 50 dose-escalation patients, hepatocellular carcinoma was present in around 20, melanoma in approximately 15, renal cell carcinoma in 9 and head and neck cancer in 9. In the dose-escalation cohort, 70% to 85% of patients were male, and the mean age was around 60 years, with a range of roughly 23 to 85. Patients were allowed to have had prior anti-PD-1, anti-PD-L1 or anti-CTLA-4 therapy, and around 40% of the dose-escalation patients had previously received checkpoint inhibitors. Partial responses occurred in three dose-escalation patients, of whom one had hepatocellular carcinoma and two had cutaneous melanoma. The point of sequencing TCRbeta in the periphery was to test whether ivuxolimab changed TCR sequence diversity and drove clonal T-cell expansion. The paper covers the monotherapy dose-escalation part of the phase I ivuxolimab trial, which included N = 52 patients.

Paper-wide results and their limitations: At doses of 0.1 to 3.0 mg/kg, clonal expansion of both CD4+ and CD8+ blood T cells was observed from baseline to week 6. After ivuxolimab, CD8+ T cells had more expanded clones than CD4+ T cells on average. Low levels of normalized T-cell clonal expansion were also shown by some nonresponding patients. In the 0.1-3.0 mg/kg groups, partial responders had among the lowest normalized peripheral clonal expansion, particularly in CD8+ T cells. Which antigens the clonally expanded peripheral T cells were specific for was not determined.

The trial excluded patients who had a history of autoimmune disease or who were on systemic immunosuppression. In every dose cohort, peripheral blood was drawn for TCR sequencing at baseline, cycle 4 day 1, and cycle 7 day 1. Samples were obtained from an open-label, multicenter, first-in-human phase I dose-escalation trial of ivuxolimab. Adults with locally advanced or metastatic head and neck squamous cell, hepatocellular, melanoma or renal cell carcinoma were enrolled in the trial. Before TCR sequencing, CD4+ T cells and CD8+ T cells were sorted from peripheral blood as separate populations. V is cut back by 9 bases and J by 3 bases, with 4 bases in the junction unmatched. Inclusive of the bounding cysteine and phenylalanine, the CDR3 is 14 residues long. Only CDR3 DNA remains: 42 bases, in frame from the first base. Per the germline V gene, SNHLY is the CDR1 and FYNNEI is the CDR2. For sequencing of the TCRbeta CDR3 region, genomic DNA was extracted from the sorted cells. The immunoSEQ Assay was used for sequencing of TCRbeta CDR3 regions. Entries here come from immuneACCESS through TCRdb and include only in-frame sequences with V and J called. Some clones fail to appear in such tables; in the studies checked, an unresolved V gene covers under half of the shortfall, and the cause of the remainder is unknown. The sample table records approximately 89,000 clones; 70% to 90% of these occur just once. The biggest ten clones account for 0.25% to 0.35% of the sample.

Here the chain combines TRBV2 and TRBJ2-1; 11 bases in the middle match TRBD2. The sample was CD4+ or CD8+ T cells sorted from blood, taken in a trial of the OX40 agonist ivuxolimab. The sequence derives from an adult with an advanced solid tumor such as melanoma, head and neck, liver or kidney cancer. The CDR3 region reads CARTTSGDYNEQFF. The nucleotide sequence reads TGTGCCAGAACGACTAGCGGGGACTACAATGAGCAGTTCTTC. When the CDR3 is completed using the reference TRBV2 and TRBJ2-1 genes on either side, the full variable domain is EPEVTQTPSHQVTQMGQEVILRCVPISNHLYFYWYRQILGQKVEFLVSFYNNEISEKSEIFDDQFSVERPDGSNFTLKIRSTKLEDSAMYFCARTTSGDYNEQFFGPGTRLTVL.